In its sample, the clone carrying this TCR beta chain was seen a few times. Its antigen is currently unknown. After isolation, RNA underwent reverse transcription to generate cDNA as the sequencing template. Assay: immunoSEQ multiplex PCR; the TCRdb copy retains only in-frame clones and omits some. There are more than 200,000 clones in the sample; under 70% occur only once, and roughly 1.2% lies in the top ten. This record comes from a study of CD8+ T cells in alopecia areata. Study context: Oral tofacitinib (5 to 10 mg twice daily) was administered to treated patients. Tofacitinib continued for 6 to 18 months and was then withheld for 6 months. Notes on the study in general: Shared TCR sequences were less clear between patients than in mice, possibly partly from HLA diversity. Especially in alopecia totalis/universalis, lesional scalp showed greater clonality than normal scalp did.

The origin of this receptor is a human donor with alopecia areata. Sample: CD4+ T cells sorted from blood, taken at week 0.

The CDR3 DNA reads TGTGCCAGCAGTGAGAGGGATAAGACCCAGTACTTC. Protein: CASSERDKTQYF. The chain carries TRBV2 and TRBJ2-5; tentatively, D is TRBD2 (5 bases). V shed 3 bases and J shed 6 bases, with 8 bases lying between them. The CDR3 loop spans 12 amino acids. CDR1 is SNHLY, CDR2 FYNNEI, per germline.